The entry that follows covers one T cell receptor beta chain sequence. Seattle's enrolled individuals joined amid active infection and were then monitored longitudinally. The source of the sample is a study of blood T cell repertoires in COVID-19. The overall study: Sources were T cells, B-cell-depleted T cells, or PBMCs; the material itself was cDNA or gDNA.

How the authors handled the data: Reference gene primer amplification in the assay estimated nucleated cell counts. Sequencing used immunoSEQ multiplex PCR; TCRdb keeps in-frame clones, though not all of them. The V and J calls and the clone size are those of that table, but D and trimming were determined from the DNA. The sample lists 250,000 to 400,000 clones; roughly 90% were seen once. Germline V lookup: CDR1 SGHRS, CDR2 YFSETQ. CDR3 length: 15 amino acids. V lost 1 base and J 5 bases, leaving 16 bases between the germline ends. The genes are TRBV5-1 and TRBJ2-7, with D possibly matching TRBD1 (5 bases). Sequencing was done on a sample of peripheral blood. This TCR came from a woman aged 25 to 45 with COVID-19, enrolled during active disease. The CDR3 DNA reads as TGCGCCAGCAGCTTGAGGGCAGGGTTGGTCGACGAGCAGTACTTC. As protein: CASSLRAGLVDEQYF.